These 22 T cell receptor beta chains originate from one sample sequenced in a study of draining lymph node invasion in breast cancer. From the bulk RNA-seq reads, TCRdb called clonotypes with MiXCR, one entry per CDR3 protein. The sample records more than 2,500 distinct CDR3 sequences, about four fifths being singletons. Memory conventional CD4 T cells were sorted as CD4+ CD45RA- CD25- cells. Material: sorted memory CD4+ effector T cells from a lymph node. The receptors were sampled from a female donor with luminal breast cancer.

The chain links TRBV5-4 to TRBJ1-2; the D gene is possibly TRBD1 (6 bases). CDR1 and CDR2 from the germline V gene are SGHNT and YYREEE (reference sequence). The CDR3 runs to 13 residues. The V and J ends lost 4 bases and 1 base respectively, with 8 bases between them. CDR3: CASSRTVNYGYTF. CDR3 DNA: TGTGCCAGCAGCAGGACAGTTAACTATGGCTACACCTTC. The full variable domain, with the rest looked up from reference TRBV5-4 and TRBJ1-2, is ETGVTQSPTHLIKTRGQQVTLRCSSQSGHNTVSWYQQALGQGPQFIFQYYREEENGRGNFPPRFSGLQFPNYSSELNVNALELDDSALYLCASSRTVNYGYTFGSGTRLTVV.

The rearrangement uses TRBV5-4 and TRBJ2-6; a possible D gene is TRBD2 (6 bases). Trimming stripped 2 bases from V and 3 bases from J, with 12 bases between. The CDR3 has 16 amino acids. CDR1 is SGHNT and CDR2 is YYREEE in the germline V gene (reference sequence). DNA of the CDR3: TGTGCCAGCAGCTTTGGAGGGGCAGGTGGGGCCAACGTCCTGACTTTC. Its protein product is CASSFGGAGGANVLTF.

The V and J genes are TRBV19 and TRBJ1-4; no clear D. CDR1 and CDR2 (germline): LNHDA, SQIVND (reference sequence). The CDR3 loop spans 13 amino acids. V was cut by 7 bases and J by 7 bases, with 13 bases left in between. The chain's CDR3 is CASTSQIGEKLFF. Written as DNA, the CDR3 is TGTGCCAGTACTTCGCAGATAGGTGAAAAACTGTTTTTT.

The chain links TRBV18 to TRBJ1-3, with D possibly matching TRBD1 (5 bases). The germline V and J ends were trimmed by 8 bases and 0 bases, with 14 bases remaining between them. From germline, CDR1 is KGHSH and CDR2 LQKENI. The CDR3 has 15 residues. This CDR3 is CASAWDPLSGNTIYF. The CDR3 coding sequence is TGTGCCAGCGCTTGGGACCCCCTCTCTGGAAACACCATATATTTT.

V is TRBV7-2 and J is TRBJ2-5; tentative D call: TRBD2 (5 bases). Trimming shortened V by 0 bases and J by 4 bases, and 12 bases separated the two germline ends. CDR1 and CDR2 from the germline V gene are SGHTA and FQGNSA. CDR3 length: 15 residues. The CDR3 is CASSLAGSEGETQYF. The DNA for the CDR3 is TGTGCCAGCAGCTTAGCAGGGAGCGAAGGAGAGACCCAGTACTTC.

This clonotype has only one observation. The CDR3 spells CASSRLAEEGEQYF. The CDR3 DNA sequence: TGTGCCAGCAGCAGACTAGCGGAAGAGGGGGAGCAGTACTTC. This chain links TRBV3-1 with TRBJ2-7; 9 bases map to TRBD2. The germline V gene encodes CDR1 LGHDT and CDR2 YNNKEL (reference sequence). Trimming took 5 bases from V and 7 from J; bases not matched to a gene: 9. This CDR3 spans 14 amino acids.

This clonotype was seen only a few times. CDR3 in DNA: TGTGCCAGCAGCCCGTCGTACGATACGCAGTATTTT. Protein: CASSPSYDTQYF. The chain couples TRBV3-1 to TRBJ2-3; no firm D call. V was shortened by 4 bases and J by 6 bases, with 8 bases between the two germline ends. The CDR3 totals 12 residues. Germline lookup yields CDR1 LGHDT and CDR2 YNNKEL (reference sequence).

The chain links TRBV15 to TRBJ2-7; no definite D call. Germline assignment: CDR1 LNHNV and CDR2 YYDKDF (reference sequence). The CDR3 spans 15 residues. With 0 bases removed from V and 7 bases from J, the gap between germline ends came to 16 bases. Written as DNA, the CDR3 is TGTGCCACCAGCAGAGATCTAAACGACCTACTGGAGCAGTACTTC. It codes for CATSRDLNDLLEQYF.

This sequence joins TRBV12-3 or TRBV12-4 and TRBJ2-7; 9 bases match TRBD1. CDR3 length: 15 residues. The J segment lost 5 bases and the V segment lost 4 bases, leaving 9 bases of the junction unmatched. CDR3 nucleotide sequence: TGTGCCAGCAGTTCGGAGGGGGACAGGGCCCACGAGCAGTACTTC. Amino acids: CASSSEGDRAHEQYF.

A note on this clonotype: One end of the junction does not line up with germline, which may come from a read error. The rearrangement uses TRBV6-5 and TRBJ1-3; no definite D call. The germline CDR1 and CDR2 sequences are MNHEY and SVGAGI. This CDR3 has 17 amino acids. The CDR3 loop reads CASSYSYAGISGDTIYF. CDR3 DNA: TGTGCCAGCAGTTACTCGTACGCGGGAATCTCTGGAGACACCATATATTTT.

The chain has TRBV7-3 and TRBJ1-1; D gene uncertain. This CDR3 has 14 residues. Per the germline V gene, CDR1 is SGHTA and CDR2 is FQGTGA. Trimming left V 2 bases short and J 0 bases short, with 7 bases between. CDR3 sequence reads: CASSLARLNTEAFF. CDR3 nucleotide sequence: TGTGCCAGCAGCTTAGCCAGGTTGAACACTGAAGCTTTCTTT.

CDR3 residues: CASSFARGRVAEAFF. CDR3 DNA sequence: TGTGCCAGCAGCTTTGCGAGGGGGAGGGTCGCTGAAGCTTTCTTT. The chain links TRBV7-2 to TRBJ1-1, with D perhaps TRBD1 (6 bases). The CDR3 runs 15 residues. Germline CDR1 is SGHTA and CDR2 is FQGNSA. V lost 3 bases and J lost 6, with 17 bases in between. Together with reference TRBV7-2 and TRBJ1-1, the CDR3 gives the full variable domain: GAGVSQSPSNKVTEKGKDVELRCDPISGHTALYWYRQSLGQGLEFLIYFQGNSAPDKSGLPSDRFSAERTGGSVSTLTIQRTQQEDSAVYLCASSFARGRVAEAFFGQGTRLTVV.

This clonotype was found once. The rearrangement uses TRBV19 and TRBJ1-1; 9 bases line up with TRBD1. The CDR3 has 15 residues. The ends lost 2 bases at V and 3 bases at J; junction bases unmatched: 4. Germline V CDR1 and CDR2: LNHDA, SQIVND (reference sequence). The CDR3 sequence is CASSIIGQGHTEAFF. In DNA, the CDR3 is TGTGCCAGTAGTATAATCGGACAGGGGCACACTGAAGCTTTCTTT.

The V and J genes are TRBV6-6 and TRBJ2-5; tentatively, D is TRBD1 or TRBD2 (5 bases each). V dropped 5 bases and J dropped 1 base, with 14 bases sitting between them. Germline V CDR1 and CDR2: MNHNY, SVGAGI (reference sequence). The CDR3 has 15 amino acids. This CDR3 is CASSPLWGIQETQYF. CDR3 DNA sequence: TGTGCCAGCAGTCCTCTTTGGGGGATCCAAGAGACCCAGTACTTC.

This rearrangement joins TRBV7-2 to TRBJ1-1; TRBD1 might be the D (5 bases). Germline V gives CDR1 SGHTA, CDR2 FQGNSA. The V end lost 5 bases, the J end lost 1 base, and 11 bases lay between the germline ends. The CDR3 spans 14 residues. Here the CDR3 DNA reads TGTGCCAGCAGCCGGGGGAGGGGGAACACTGAAGCTTTCTTT. This gives the protein CASSRGRGNTEAFF.

The rearrangement joins TRBV4-1 to TRBJ1-6; D gene ambiguous. Per germline, CDR1 MGHRA and CDR2 YSYEKL. Trimming took off 4 bases at V and 7 bases at J, with 17 bases between the two ends. This CDR3 has 16 residues. Written as DNA, the CDR3 is TGCGCCAGCAGCCTAGGACGGGGATCCCACAATTCACCCCTCCACTTT. It yields the protein CASSLGRGSHNSPLHF.

This chain joins TRBV29-1 and TRBJ2-1; TRBD2 matches at 12 bases. Germline CDR1 is SQVTM and CDR2 is ANQGSEA. Germline trimming cut 7 bases from V and 7 bases from J; bases unmatched to any gene: 11. This CDR3 comprises 15 residues. CDR3 region: CSETFGLAGRNEQFF. In DNA, the CDR3 is TGCAGCGAAACTTTCGGACTAGCGGGAAGGAATGAGCAGTTCTTC.

The chain is built from TRBV11-1 and TRBJ2-7; 8 nucleotides align to TRBD1. V shed 4 bases, J shed 1 base, and the junction held 9 bases outside the gene matches. Germline lookup yields CDR1 SGHAT and CDR2 FQDESV (reference sequence). The CDR3 is 16 residues long. The CDR3 sequence: CASSSAGTGESYEQYF. For the CDR3, the DNA is TGTGCCAGCAGCTCAGCCGGGACAGGCGAGTCCTACGAGCAGTACTTC.

This rearrangement joins TRBV24-1 to TRBJ2-3, with a weak D call TRBD1 (7 bases). CDR1 and CDR2 (germline): KGHDR, SFDVKD. This CDR3 region has 18 residues. Trimming pared 4 bases from V and 0 bases from J, leaving 19 bases between. The CDR3 loop is CATSDGRGTDLSTDTQYF. The CDR3 region has the DNA TGTGCCACCAGTGACGGACGGGGGACAGACCTTAGCACAGATACGCAGTATTTT.

The V and J genes are TRBV28 and TRBJ1-1; 7 positions agree with TRBD1. The length of the CDR3 is 14 residues. V was clipped by 8 bases and J by 0 bases; unmatched bases: 6. CDR1 and CDR2 (germline): MDHEN, SYDVKM. The CDR3 reads CASGTATLNTEAFF. Here the CDR3 DNA reads TGTGCCAGCGGGACAGCCACCTTGAACACTGAAGCTTTCTTT.

The V gene is TRBV6-2 or TRBV6-3, the J gene TRBJ1-4; the D gene is possibly TRBD1 (5 bases). The CDR3 is 16 amino acids. Trimming pared 6 bases from V and 8 bases from J, leaving 22 bases between. The germline V gene encodes CDR1 MNHEY and CDR2 SVGEGT. CDR3 in amino acids: CASSPHSVRGNEKLFF. The CDR3 DNA reads TGTGCCAGCAGCCCGCACAGCGTCCGGGGCAACGAAAAACTGTTTTTT.

This chain links TRBV11-3 with TRBJ1-1; D gene unclear. The CDR3 loop spans 13 amino acids. With 5 bases removed from V and 0 bases from J, the gap between germline ends came to 7 bases. Germline V gene data show CDR1 as SGHNT and CDR2 as YENEEA. For the CDR3, the DNA is TGTGCCAGCAGCCAAGGAATGAACACTGAAGCTTTCTTT. Translated: CASSQGMNTEAFF.